This T cell receptor (beta chain) was documented in a study of blood T cell repertoires in COVID-19. Study in general: The analysed material was cDNA or gDNA that came from T cells, B-cell-depleted T cells, or PBMCs.

Trimming removed 3 bases at V and 10 bases at J, with 11 bases between. The CDR3 is 12 amino acids. The repertoire was sequenced with immunoSEQ multiplex PCR; TCRdb's copy has only in-frame clones and lacks some. Among 150,000 to 200,000 clones listed, 89% were seen once. Participants, 18 to 89 years old, spanned approximately 25 US areas. Clinical history reported by participants formed the basis on which cohorts were assigned. The sequence derives from a woman aged 40 to 50 with acute COVID-19. What was sequenced was PBMCs or T cells enriched from blood (not recorded which). The rearrangement uses TRBV12-3 or TRBV12-4 and TRBJ2-3; perhaps TRBD2 as D (5 bases). The CDR3 nucleotides are TGTGCCAGCAGTTTCGTCAGCGGCGCGCAGTATTTT. It translates to CASSFVSGAQYF.